What follows are 21 T cell receptor beta chains derived from one specimen sequenced in a study of control samples from healthy donors and cancer patients. TCRdb's copy holds only in-frame clones and misses some; the assay was immunoSEQ multiplex PCR. The data contain some 120,000 clones, around 86% of them singletons. The specimen was blood. The receptors here all came from a man between 35 and 55 years old in good health.

The rearrangement links TRBV7-8 to TRBJ1-2; D is perhaps TRBD1 (6 bases). Germline CDR1 is SGHVS and CDR2 is FQNEAQ. The V end lost 1 base, the J end lost 4 bases, and 10 bases lay between the germline ends. The CDR3 totals 14 residues. The CDR3 DNA follows: TGTGCCAGCAGCTTAGACAGGGTTACCTATGGCTACACCTTC. Translating it yields CASSLDRVTYGYTF.

This sequence joins TRBV19 and TRBJ1-3; D not certain. Trimming stripped 9 bases from V and 0 bases from J, with 15 bases between. This CDR3 has 15 amino acids. Looked up from germline, CDR1 is LNHDA and CDR2 is SQIVND (reference sequence). The CDR3 sequence: CASLRSADSGNTIYF. The CDR3 DNA reads TGTGCCAGCCTTCGGTCAGCGGACTCTGGAAACACCATATATTTT.

The V call is TRBV24-1, the J call TRBJ2-3; TRBD1 aligns across 8 bases. The CDR3 runs to 14 residues. The V gene end was trimmed by 8 bases and the J gene end by 5 bases; junction bases not matched to a gene: 8. Germline CDR1 is KGHDR and CDR2 is SFDVKD. The CDR3 loop reads CATTDRGGGDTQYF. The CDR3 DNA reads TGTGCCACCACCGACAGGGGTGGGGGAGATACGCAGTATTTT.

Concerning this clone: Other DNA sequences in the same sample also yield this CDR3. The chain joins TRBV30 to TRBJ1-2; a possible D gene is TRBD1 (5 bases). The CDR3 sequence is 13 residues long. Germline-derived CDR1 and CDR2 are GTSNPN and SVGIG (reference sequence). V dropped 8 bases and J dropped 6 bases, with 19 bases sitting between them. The CDR3 region is CAGRGRALNGYTF. The CDR3 region has the DNA TGTGCCGGTAGGGGCAGGGCCCTTAATGGCTACACCTTC.

This clone was detected only once. The chain is built from TRBV18 and TRBJ1-5; D remains unclear. The CDR3 length is 14 residues. Trimming left V 2 bases short and J 0 bases short, with 5 bases between. Germline V gives CDR1 KGHSH, CDR2 LQKENI. In nucleotides, the CDR3 is TGTGCCAGCTCACCAGGGCGTAGCAATCAGCCCCAGCATTTT. Protein sequence: CASSPGRSNQPQHF.

V gene TRBV18 combines with J gene TRBJ2-4, with 9 bases aligning to TRBD1. The J segment lost 8 bases and the V segment lost 6 bases, leaving 8 bases of the junction unmatched. The CDR3 covers 14 residues. Germline CDR1 reads KGHSH; CDR2 reads LQKENI. The CDR3 here is CASSPGTGLDIQYF. In DNA form, the CDR3 reads TGTGCCAGCTCTCCCGGGACAGGGTTGGACATTCAGTACTTC.

J is TRBJ1-4 and V is TRBV28, with D tentatively TRBD1 (5 bases). V shed 11 bases and J shed 5 bases, with 21 bases lying between them. The CDR3 loop spans 15 amino acids. Per the germline V gene, CDR1 is MDHEN and CDR2 is SYDVKM. CDR3 region: CAVSRQPGMNEKLFF. The CDR3 DNA reads TGTGCCGTATCCAGACAGCCCGGGATGAATGAAAAACTGTTTTTT. Full variable domain (rest looked up from reference TRBV28 and TRBJ1-4): DVKVTQSSRYLVKRTGEKVFLECVQDMDHENMFWYRQDPGLGLRLIYFSYDVKMKEKGDIPEGYSVSREKKERFSLILESASTNQTSMYLCAVSRQPGMNEKLFFGSGTQLSVL.

J is TRBJ1-2 and V is TRBV6-6; D is ambiguous. Trimming shortened V by 6 bases and J by 10 bases, and 24 bases separated the two germline ends. This CDR3 has 15 residues. Looked up from germline, CDR1 is MNHNY and CDR2 is SVGAGI (reference sequence). As DNA, the CDR3 is TGTGCCAGCAGATGGGTCGAGAGAGGTCATTCGTTCTACACCTTC. Its protein product is CASRWVERGHSFYTF.

Here the CDR3 reads CATSINYGYTF. Here the CDR3 DNA reads TGTGCCACCAGCATAAACTATGGCTACACCTTC. V is TRBV24-1 and J is TRBJ1-2; D unclear. V was pared by 7 bases and J by 2 bases, with 4 bases between. The CDR3 loop spans 11 amino acids. Germline lookup yields CDR1 KGHDR and CDR2 SFDVKD.

CDR3 DNA sequence: TGTGCCAGCAGCCAAGATGGACAGGGGGCGACTAATGAAAAACTGTTTTTT. Residues: CASSQDGQGATNEKLFF. V is TRBV3-1 (or the pseudogene TRBV3-2) and J is TRBJ1-4; 11 positions agree with TRBD1. V gave up 0 bases and J gave up 2 bases; unmatched junction bases: 2. CDR3 length equals 17 residues. Per germline, CDR1 LGHDT and CDR2 YNNKEL (reference sequence).

In the case of this clone: The conserved phenylalanine or tryptophan normally closing the CDR3 is absent here, so this likely arose from a read error. V and J are TRBV7-2 and TRBJ2-7, with 7 bases lining up with TRBD2. Unmatched junction bases numbered 10, after V lost 5 bases and J lost 3 bases. The CDR3 consists of 15 residues. The germline V gene encodes CDR1 SGHTA and CDR2 FQGNSA. DNA of the CDR3: TGTGCCAGCAGCCAGGACATTGCGGGGGTCTACGAGCAGTACCTC. Translation gives CASSQDIAGVYEQYL.

The chain is built from TRBV9 and TRBJ2-3; no firm D call. Germline lookup yields CDR1 SGDLS and CDR2 YYNGEE. CDR3 size: 14 residues. V lost 4 bases, J lost 0 bases, and 9 bases lay in between. The CDR3 DNA reads TGTGCCAGCAGCAGCACAGCTAGCACAGATACGCAGTATTTT. It specifies CASSSTASTDTQYF.

V is TRBV2 and J is TRBJ2-2; TRBD2 matches at 15 bases. The CDR3 spans 13 residues. Germline V gene sequence: CDR1 SNHLY, CDR2 FYNNEI. The V segment lost 11 bases and the J segment 9 bases; nucleotides outside the gene matches: 4. The CDR3 is CAGGLAGGRELFF. Written as DNA, the CDR3 is TGTGCCGGAGGACTAGCGGGGGGGCGGGAGCTGTTTTTT.

CDR3 residues: CARPPGTRGQGTDTQYF. CDR3 DNA sequence: TGTGCCCGTCCACCCGGGACTAGAGGGCAAGGCACAGATACGCAGTATTTT. The chain is built from TRBV27 and TRBJ2-3, with 8 bases matching TRBD2. From germline, CDR1 is MNHEY and CDR2 SMNVEV (reference sequence). J lost 1 base, V lost 11 bases, and 17 bases had no gene match. This CDR3 comprises 17 residues.

The chain carries TRBV18 and TRBJ2-5; 14 bases match TRBD2. Germline CDR1 KGHSH, CDR2 LQKENI. The CDR3 is 17 residues long. The junction had 8 bases not matched to a gene; V was cut back by 3 bases and J by 5 bases. The CDR3 here is CASSPSGLAGGLETQYF. Written as DNA, the CDR3 is TGTGCCAGCTCACCTTCAGGACTAGCGGGGGGTCTGGAGACCCAGTACTTC. The full variable domain, its missing parts supplied by reference TRBV18 and TRBJ2-5, is NAGVMQNPRHLVRRRGQEARLRCSPMKGHSHVYWYRQLPEEGLKFMVYLQKENIIDESGMPKERFSAEFPKEGPSILRIQQVVRGDSAAYFCASSPSGLAGGLETQYFGPGTRLLVL.

The chain combines TRBV27 with TRBJ2-2, with D perhaps TRBD1 (5 bases). The CDR3 length is 17 residues. Germline V gene data show CDR1 as MNHEY and CDR2 as SMNVEV (reference sequence). Trimming took 6 bases from V and 5 from J, leaving 22 bases between them. The CDR3 bases are TGTGCCAGCAGAATTTGGGGCGCAGGGAAGAGGACCGGGGAGCTGTTTTTT. Translating gives CASRIWGAGKRTGELFF.

The sample holds one count of this clone. V and J are TRBV18 and TRBJ1-6, with D perhaps TRBD1 (5 bases). V lost 5 bases and J 8 bases, leaving 10 bases between the germline ends. Germline CDR1 KGHSH, CDR2 LQKENI. The CDR3 has 13 residues. For the CDR3, the DNA is TGTGCCAGCTCAAACTGGGGGGATTCACCCCTCCACTTT. Translation gives CASSNWGDSPLHF.

The rearrangement joins TRBV7-3 to TRBJ2-2; D assignment may be TRBD1 or TRBD2 (6 bases each). The CDR3 is made up of 16 amino acids. The ends were cut back, 3 bases at V and 4 bases at J, with 15 bases in the middle. Germline V gene data show CDR1 as SGHTA and CDR2 as FQGTGA. CDR3 sequence: CASSFYSGGPTGELFF. Written as DNA, the CDR3 is TGTGCCAGCAGCTTTTACTCCGGGGGCCCCACCGGGGAGCTGTTTTTT.

The J gene is TRBJ1-5, the V gene TRBV6-6; weak D call: TRBD1 (6 bases). V was cut by 5 bases and J by 6 bases, with 20 bases left in between. CDR1 is MNHNY, CDR2 SVGAGI, per germline (reference sequence). The CDR3 loop spans 16 amino acids. The CDR3 protein is CASSHFRGSFTQPQHF. As DNA, the CDR3 is TGTGCCAGCAGTCATTTTAGGGGGTCGTTCACTCAGCCCCAGCATTTT.

The chain combines TRBV7-6 with TRBJ2-1, with TRBD2 matching 11 bases. The CDR3 consists of 16 residues. Germline V gene data show CDR1 as SGHVS and CDR2 as FNYEAQ. V lost 4 bases, J lost 4 bases, and 6 bases stayed unmatched. CDR3 sequence (DNA): TGTGCCAGCAGCTCCGCTAGCGGGGGGTCGTACAATGAGCAGTTCTTC. It specifies CASSSASGGSYNEQFF. The full variable domain, rest sourced from reference TRBV7-6 and TRBJ2-1, is GAGVSQSPRYKVTKRGQDVALRCDPISGHVSLYWYRQALGQGPEFLTYFNYEAQQDKSGLPNDRFSAERPEGSISTLTIQRTEQRDSAMYRCASSSASGGSYNEQFFGPGTRLTVL.

V usage is TRBV27 and J usage is TRBJ1-5; no clear D. Germline V lookup: CDR1 MNHEY, CDR2 SMNVEV (reference sequence). The CDR3 has 14 amino acids. V was trimmed by 0 bases and J by 3 bases, leaving 6 bases between them. CDR3 residues: CASSLSHPNQPQHF. CDR3 sequence (DNA): TGTGCCAGCAGTTTATCGCATCCCAATCAGCCCCAGCATTTT.